This entry features one T cell receptor (beta chain) sequence. This sample was included in a study of blood T cell repertoires in COVID-19. Study-level information: Samples taken during acute and convalescent COVID-19 were collected in the United States, Italy and Spain. PBMCs, B-cell-depleted T cells, or T cells were the source of the cDNA or gDNA that made up the material.

Authors' analysis steps: Estimated nucleated cell counts came from reference gene primer amplification. The data were produced by immunoSEQ multiplex PCR, yet TCRdb's version contains in-frame clones alone and is incomplete. V, J and clone size are those of that table, while D and trimming were read from the DNA. The profile shows approximately 52,000 clones, around 90% of them singletons. Per the germline V gene, CDR1 is MDHEN and CDR2 is SYDVKM. Trimming took off 10 bases at V and 6 bases at J, with 12 bases between the two ends. This CDR3 region has 11 residues. This sequence was found in a human donor with active COVID-19. The donor label of this sample is uncertain. V is TRBV28 and J is TRBJ1-1; D not resolved. Sequences were obtained from peripheral blood. The CDR3 DNA follows: TGTGCCACCGGAGCTGGCGCTGAAGCTTTCTTT. Its translation: CATGAGAEAFF.